A selection of T cell receptor beta chains follows, all from one sample in a study of CXCR3-negative and CXCR3-positive naive CD8 T cells. TCRdb re-called the 5' RACE reads and catalogs CDR3 proteins one per entry, DNA excluded. Reported are around 140,000 distinct CDR3 sequences; the ten largest clones contain roughly 0.39%. The specimen sequenced was naive CXCR3+ CD8+ T cells from blood. Every receptor here comes from a human donor in good health. Some clones in this sample may be carry-over from other donors' samples. Both conserved end residues are part of each CDR3.

V	J	CDR3
TRBV21-1	TRBJ1-5	CASSLGQHSNQPQHF
TRBV5-5	TRBJ2-7	CASSFRTGAFEQYF
TRBV29-1	TRBJ2-2	CSVGDRGNTGELFF
TRBV29-1	TRBJ2-7	CSVRWESSYEQYF
TRBV3-1	TRBJ2-3	CASRGETTDTQYF
TRBV29-1	TRBJ1-1	CSVEARGVHEAFF
TRBV4-3	TRBJ1-5	CASSPGSLQPQHF
TRBV7-9	TRBJ2-7	CASSLGGGSYSYEQYF
TRBV28	TRBJ2-7	CASSLMYEQYF
TRBV6-2/TRBV6-3	TRBJ1-3	CASSPGLYSGNTIYF
TRBV10-3	TRBJ2-1	CAISDPQGLRDEQFF
TRBV4-1	TRBJ1-2	CASSQVSADRGYTF
TRBV12-3/TRBV12-4	TRBJ1-5	CASSSLYSNQPQHF
TRBV11-2	TRBJ2-2	CASSLQMPVNTGELFF
TRBV11-1	TRBJ2-1	CASSLVGTRYNEQFF
TRBV7-2	TRBJ2-5	CASSSPGLAAVQETQYF
TRBV6-5	TRBJ2-1	CASSYSPRVQGAHNEQFF
TRBV3-1	TRBJ1-1	CASSQSTDYTEAFF
TRBV19	TRBJ2-7	CASSIGTSSEQYF
TRBV4-1	TRBJ2-1	CASSQDSAGTYEQFF
TRBV28	TRBJ2-3	CASLREATDTQYF
TRBV14	TRBJ2-1	CASSPGLARWYNEQFF
TRBV5-6	TRBJ2-7	CASSLGRPYEQYF
TRBV6-2/TRBV6-3	TRBJ1-1	CASRTGGYTEAFF
TRBV6-5	TRBJ1-1	CASSYSQGRTEAFF
TRBV18	TRBJ2-7	CASSPGYEQYF
TRBV9	TRBJ2-5	CASSHGGGREETQYF
TRBV13	TRBJ2-1	CASSPRDSYNEQFF
TRBV29-1	TRBJ1-1	CSVDFWTTNTEAFF
TRBV5-1	TRBJ2-7	CASSLPGLWWDEQYF
TRBV29-1	TRBJ2-5	CSAPVDRGETQYF
TRBV9	TRBJ1-1	CASSVGGQDTEAFF
TRBV12-3/TRBV12-4	TRBJ1-1	CASTATGDTEAFF
TRBV4-1	TRBJ2-3	CASSQEVSTDTQYF
TRBV5-1	TRBJ1-1	CASSLGQGGTEAFF
TRBV28	TRBJ2-7	CASSSGGEQYF
TRBV12-3/TRBV12-4	TRBJ2-5	CASSLLSGVGETQYF
TRBV9	TRBJ1-2	CASSVFDGPGAYGYTF
TRBV12-3/TRBV12-4	TRBJ2-2	CASSLGPGTGELFF
TRBV7-7	TRBJ1-3	CAVQQGYGNTIYF
TRBV7-9	TRBJ2-7	CASSLEGTSGGPEQYF
TRBV7-9	TRBJ1-1	CASSSARVGMNTEAFF
TRBV27	TRBJ2-1	CASSLTGYLQFF
TRBV4-3	TRBJ2-5	CASSLRLEEETQYF
TRBV5-1	TRBJ2-4	CASSLARLGLLGNIQYF
TRBV10-3	TRBJ2-7	CAISEQRGPDSYEQYF
TRBV29-1	TRBJ2-7	CSVGGGPYEQYF
TRBV29-1	TRBJ2-5	CSVPRGSETQYF
TRBV29-1	TRBJ2-5	CSVDLADQETQYF
TRBV15	TRBJ2-7	CATSRSPGGTYEQYF
TRBV29-1	TRBJ2-7	CSVDGLGGLREQYF
TRBV28	TRBJ2-1	CASNRQWVLYNEQFF
TRBV29-1	TRBJ2-1	CSVERGTGGSSYNEQFF
TRBV20-1	TRBJ2-3	CSASAPPTSGGTDTQYF
TRBV25-1	TRBJ2-6	CASSDSGWVLTF
TRBV27	TRBJ2-2	CASSSTGEGAGELFF
TRBV20-1	TRBJ2-3	CSASGGRTDTQYF
TRBV6-6	TRBJ2-3	CASSYSGALTDTQYF
TRBV7-9	TRBJ2-1	CASSVERGFSYNEQFF